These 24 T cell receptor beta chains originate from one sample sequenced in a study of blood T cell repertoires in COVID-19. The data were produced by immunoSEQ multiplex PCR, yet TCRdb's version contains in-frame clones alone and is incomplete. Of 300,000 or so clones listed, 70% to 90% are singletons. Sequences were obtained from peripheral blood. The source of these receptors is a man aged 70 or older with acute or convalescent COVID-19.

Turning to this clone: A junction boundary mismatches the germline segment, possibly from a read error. The CDR3 region has the DNA TGTACCAGTAGTAGTAGCGGGGGAACCAATGAGCAGTTCTTC. This gives the protein CTSSSSGGTNEQFF. The chain employs TRBV19 and TRBJ2-1, with 9 bases that match TRBD2. In germline, CDR1 is LNHDA, CDR2 SQIVND (reference sequence). This CDR3 is 14 amino acids long. Full variable domain (rest looked up from reference TRBV19 and TRBJ2-1): DGGITQSPKYLFRKEGQNVTLSCEQNLNHDAMYWYRQDPGQGLRLIYYSQIVNDFQKGDIAEGYSVSREKKESFPLTVTSAQKNPTAFYLCTSSSSGGTNEQFFGPGTRLTVL.

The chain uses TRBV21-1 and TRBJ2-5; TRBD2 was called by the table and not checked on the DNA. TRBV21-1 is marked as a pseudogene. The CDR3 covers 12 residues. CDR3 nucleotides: TGTGCCAGCAGCAGGCGGGAAGAGACCCAGTACTTC. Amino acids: CASSRREETQYF.

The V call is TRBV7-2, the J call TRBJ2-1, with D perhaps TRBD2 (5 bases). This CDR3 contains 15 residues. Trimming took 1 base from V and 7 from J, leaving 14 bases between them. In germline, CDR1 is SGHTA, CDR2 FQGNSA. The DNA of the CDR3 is TGTGCCAGCAGCTTAGTTAGTGGGAGTTATAATGAGCAGTTCTTC. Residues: CASSLVSGSYNEQFF.

The CDR3 sequence: CASSYRTSGNTDTQYF. In DNA, the CDR3 is TGTGCCAGCAGCTACCGGACTAGCGGGAACACAGATACGCAGTATTTT. The rearrangement uses TRBV5-6 and TRBJ2-3; 12 bases match TRBD2. V shed 3 bases, J shed 2 bases, and the junction held 4 bases outside the gene matches. This CDR3 is 16 amino acids long. Germline loops: CDR1 SGHDT, CDR2 YYEEEE.

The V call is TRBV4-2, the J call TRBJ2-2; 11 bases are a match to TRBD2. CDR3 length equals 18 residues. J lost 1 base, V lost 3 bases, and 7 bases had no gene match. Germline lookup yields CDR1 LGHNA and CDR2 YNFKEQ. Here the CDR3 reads CASSQALAGGLNTGELFF. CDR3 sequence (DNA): TGTGCCAGCAGCCAGGCTCTAGCGGGGGGCCTGAACACCGGGGAGCTGTTTTTT.

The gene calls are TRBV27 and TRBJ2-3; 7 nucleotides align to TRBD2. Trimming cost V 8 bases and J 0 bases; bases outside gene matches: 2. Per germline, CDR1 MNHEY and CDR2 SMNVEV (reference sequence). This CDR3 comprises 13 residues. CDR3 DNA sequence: TGTGCCAGCCGACTAGCAAGCACAGATACGCAGTATTTT. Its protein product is CASRLASTDTQYF.

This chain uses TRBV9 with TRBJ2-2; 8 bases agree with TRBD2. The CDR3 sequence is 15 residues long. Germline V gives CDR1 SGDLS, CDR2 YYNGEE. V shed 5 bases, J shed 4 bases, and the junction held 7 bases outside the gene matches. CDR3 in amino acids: CASRRAGGSTGELFF. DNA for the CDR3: TGTGCCAGCAGGAGGGCGGGGGGCTCCACCGGGGAGCTGTTTTTT.

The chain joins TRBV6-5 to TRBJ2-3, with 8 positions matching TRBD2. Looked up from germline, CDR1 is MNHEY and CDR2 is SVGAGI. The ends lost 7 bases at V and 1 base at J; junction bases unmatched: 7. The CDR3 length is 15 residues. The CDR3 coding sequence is TGTGCCAGCAACCCAAGCGGGAGCCGCACAGATACGCAGTATTTT. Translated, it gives CASNPSGSRTDTQYF.

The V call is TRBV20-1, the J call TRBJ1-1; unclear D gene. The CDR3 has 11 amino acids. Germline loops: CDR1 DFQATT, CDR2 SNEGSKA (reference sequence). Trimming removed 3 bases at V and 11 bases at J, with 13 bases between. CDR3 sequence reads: CSARGRTGAFF. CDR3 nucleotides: TGCAGTGCTAGGGGGAGGACGGGTGCTTTCTTT.

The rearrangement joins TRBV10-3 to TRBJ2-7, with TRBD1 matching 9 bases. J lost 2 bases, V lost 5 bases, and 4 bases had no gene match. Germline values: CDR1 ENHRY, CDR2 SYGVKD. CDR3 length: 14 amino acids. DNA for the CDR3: TGTGCCATCAGTAGTGGGACAGGGACCTACGAGCAGTACTTC. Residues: CAISSGTGTYEQYF.

The CDR3 nucleotides read TGTGCCAGCTCACCTACTGCGGGGGGGGAGACCCAGTACTTC. As protein: CASSPTAGGETQYF. The chain has TRBV18 and TRBJ2-5, with 9 bases fitting TRBD2. The V gene's germline CDR1 is KGHSH and CDR2 LQKENI. V trimming: 3 bases; J trimming: 5 bases; junction bases outside the gene matches: 4. The CDR3 has 14 amino acids.

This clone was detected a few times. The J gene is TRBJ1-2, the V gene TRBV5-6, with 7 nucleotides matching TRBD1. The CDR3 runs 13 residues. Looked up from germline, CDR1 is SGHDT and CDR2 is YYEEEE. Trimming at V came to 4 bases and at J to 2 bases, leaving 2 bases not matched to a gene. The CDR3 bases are TGTGCCAGCAGCGACAGGGCAAACTATGGCTACACCTTC. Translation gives CASSDRANYGYTF. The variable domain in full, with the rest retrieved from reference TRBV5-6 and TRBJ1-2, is DAGVTQSPTHLIKTRGQQVTLRCSPKSGHDTVSWYQQALGQGPQFIFQYYEEEERQRGNFPDRFSGHQFPNYSSELNVNALLLGDSALYLCASSDRANYGYTFGSGTRLTVV.

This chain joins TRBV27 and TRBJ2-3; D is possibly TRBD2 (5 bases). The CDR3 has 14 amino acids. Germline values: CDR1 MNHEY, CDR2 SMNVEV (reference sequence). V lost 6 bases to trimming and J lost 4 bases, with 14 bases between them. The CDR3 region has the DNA TGTGCCAGCAGACCCCATTTCGGGGCAGATACGCAGTATTTT. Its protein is CASRPHFGADTQYF.

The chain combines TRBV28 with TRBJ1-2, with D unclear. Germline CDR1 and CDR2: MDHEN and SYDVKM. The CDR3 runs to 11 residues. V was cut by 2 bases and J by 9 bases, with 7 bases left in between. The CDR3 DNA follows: TGTGCCAGCAGTTTAAGTTACAGCTACACCTTC. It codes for CASSLSYSYTF.

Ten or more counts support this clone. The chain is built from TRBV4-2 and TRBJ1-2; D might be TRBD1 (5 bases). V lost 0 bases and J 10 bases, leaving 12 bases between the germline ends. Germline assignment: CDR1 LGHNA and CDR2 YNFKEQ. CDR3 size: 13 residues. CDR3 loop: CASSQESGRYYTF. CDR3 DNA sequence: TGTGCCAGCAGCCAAGAGTCAGGGCGGTACTACACCTTC.

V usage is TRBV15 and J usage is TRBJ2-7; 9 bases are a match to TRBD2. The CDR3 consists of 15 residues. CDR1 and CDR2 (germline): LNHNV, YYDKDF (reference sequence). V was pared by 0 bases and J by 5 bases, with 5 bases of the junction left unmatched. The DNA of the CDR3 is TGTGCCACCAGCAGAGATATAGCGGGAGTGGACGAGCAGTACTTC. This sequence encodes CATSRDIAGVDEQYF. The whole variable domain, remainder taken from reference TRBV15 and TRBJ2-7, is DAMVIQNPRYQVTQFGKPVTLSCSQTLNHNVMYWYQQKSSQAPKLLFHYYDKDFNNEADTPDNFQSRRPNTSFCFLDIRSPGLGDTAMYLCATSRDIAGVDEQYFGPGTRLTVT.

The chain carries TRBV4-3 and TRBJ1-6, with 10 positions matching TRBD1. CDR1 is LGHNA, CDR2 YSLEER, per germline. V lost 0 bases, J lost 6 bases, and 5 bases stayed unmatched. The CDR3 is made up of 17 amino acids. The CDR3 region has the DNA TGCGCCAGCAGCCAAGATAGACAGGGGGCCGGTAATTCACCCCTCCACTTT. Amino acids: CASSQDRQGAGNSPLHF.

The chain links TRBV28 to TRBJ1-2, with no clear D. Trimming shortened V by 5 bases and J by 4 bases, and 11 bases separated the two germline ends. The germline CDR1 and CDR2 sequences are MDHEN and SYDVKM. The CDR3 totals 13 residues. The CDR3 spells CASSLGSSYGYTF. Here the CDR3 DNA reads TGTGCCAGCAGTCTGGGGAGTTCCTATGGCTACACCTTC.

This chain's CDR3 is CASSTRQDTYNEQFF. The CDR3, as DNA: TGTGCCAGCAGCACCCGACAGGATACCTACAATGAGCAGTTCTTC. The J gene is TRBJ2-1, the V gene TRBV9, with a possible D match to TRBD1 (6 bases). Germline V CDR1 and CDR2: SGDLS, YYNGEE. Between the trimmed V and J ends, which lost 4 bases and 2 bases, there was a span of 13 bases. The CDR3 is made up of 15 amino acids.

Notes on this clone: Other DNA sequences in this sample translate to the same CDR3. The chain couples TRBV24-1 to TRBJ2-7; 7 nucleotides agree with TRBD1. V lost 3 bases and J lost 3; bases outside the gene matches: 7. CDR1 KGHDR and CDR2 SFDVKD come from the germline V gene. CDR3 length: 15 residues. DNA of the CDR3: TGTGCCACCAGTGATCCCACTTCAGGGGGCTACGAGCAGTACTTC. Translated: CATSDPTSGGYEQYF.

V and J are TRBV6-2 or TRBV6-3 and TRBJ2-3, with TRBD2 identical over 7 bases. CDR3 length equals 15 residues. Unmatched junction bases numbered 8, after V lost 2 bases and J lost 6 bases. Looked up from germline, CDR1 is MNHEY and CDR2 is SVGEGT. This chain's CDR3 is CASSYGPGGYDTQYF. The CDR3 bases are TGTGCCAGCAGTTACGGGCCGGGAGGATACGATACGCAGTATTTT.

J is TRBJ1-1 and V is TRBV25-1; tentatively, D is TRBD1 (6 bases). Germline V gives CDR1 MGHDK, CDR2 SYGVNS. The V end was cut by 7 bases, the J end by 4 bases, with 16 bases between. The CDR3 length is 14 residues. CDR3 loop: CASTQGHYSTEAFF. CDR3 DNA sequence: TGTGCCAGCACCCAGGGACATTACAGCACTGAAGCTTTCTTT.

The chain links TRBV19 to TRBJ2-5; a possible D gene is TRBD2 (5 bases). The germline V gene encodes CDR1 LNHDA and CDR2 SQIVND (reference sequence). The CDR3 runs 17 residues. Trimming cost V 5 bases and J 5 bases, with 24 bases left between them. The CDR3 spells CASSFRVWAQTGETQYF. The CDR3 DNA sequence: TGTGCCAGTAGTTTCCGAGTTTGGGCCCAGACGGGGGAGACCCAGTACTTC.

The CDR3 protein is CATSVAGGLYF. The DNA for the CDR3 is TGTGCCACCTCGGTAGCGGGAGGCTTGTACTTC. V and J are TRBV10-3 and TRBJ2-7, with TRBD2 matching 10 bases. Germline assignment: CDR1 ENHRY and CDR2 SYGVKD. There are 11 residues in the CDR3. The V segment lost 10 bases and the J segment 12 bases; nucleotides outside the gene matches: 9.